What follows is one TCR beta chain and its context. Its specificity is unknown. Regarding treatment: roughly ten-day PBMC culture with coronavirus spike peptide pools or control peptides (ViraFEST assay). Via ViraFEST, peptide pools expanded antigen-specific T cells before TCR sequencing. V was cut by 6 bases and J by 8 bases, with 23 bases left in between. CDR1 and CDR2 (germline): DFQATT, SNEGSKA (reference sequence). This CDR3 comprises 15 residues. This specimen belongs to a study of vaccination and CD4 T cells after COVID-19. Study information: For post-vaccine samples, collection took place a median about 65 days after dose two, ranging from 14 to 241. The cells were exposed to overlapping spike peptides originating from SARS-CoV-2, HCoV-NL63, HCoV-OC43 and HCoV-229E for stimulation. Every culture used as a control got a CEFX pool, an HIV-1 Nef pool, or no peptide.

Once obtained from cultured CD4+ T cells, the DNA was sequenced using the Oncomine TCR Beta short-read assay. TCRdb ran MiXCR on the PCR reads and lists one entry per CDR3 protein. The repertoire holds roughly 14,000 distinct CDR3 sequences, with roughly 27% as singletons. This sequence originates from a human donor who received a COVID-19 vaccine. The rearrangement links TRBV20-1 to TRBJ2-1, with D perhaps matching TRBD2 (5 bases). The sequencing used CD4+ T cells from blood, cultured in vitro, collected before SARS-CoV-2 vaccination. CDR3 in amino acids: CSATLAGSRTDEQFF. Written as DNA, the CDR3 is TGCAGTGCAACCCTGGCGGGTTCTCGTACGGATGAGCAGTTCTTC.